This T cell receptor beta chain stems from a study of cytomegalovirus exposure and HLA in healthy donors. Study-level information: A preliminary data release comprised 70 million to 95 million unique TCRs obtained from HLA-typed donors. Study results and caveats: There were several of the most significant clusters that appeared linked to common viral pathogens in a later analysis.

With respect to this clone: Its antigen is still unknown.

The CDR3 is 13 residues long. Germline CDR1 MNHEY, CDR2 SMNVEV (reference sequence). The ends lost 5 bases at V and 4 bases at J; junction bases unmatched: 4. 60 Vbeta and 13 Jbeta primers were used in PCR. The protocol was immunoSEQ multiplex PCR, while the TCRdb copy is restricted to in-frame clones and leaves out a portion. This sample's clone table lists 100,000 to 150,000 clones. The chain combines TRBV27 with TRBJ1-1, with 7 bases identical to TRBD1. The source material was PBMCs. This sequence was found in a woman aged 40 to 49 in good health and CMV-seronegative. For the CDR3, the DNA is TGTGCCAGCAGTGCCGACAGGGCCACTGAAGCTTTCTTT. As protein: CASSADRATEAFF.